Only a few counts were recorded for the clone carrying this T cell receptor (beta chain). Relative to the germline gene, one junction end is altered; a read error may explain this. This CDR3 has 10 amino acids. Germline V gene sequence: CDR1 DFQATT, CDR2 SNEGSKA (reference sequence). TCR beta CDR3 regions were amplified from RNA transcripts. HTBI primers drove first-round RT-PCR of the TCR CDR3. TCRdb processed the multiplex PCR reads anew with MiXCR; each CDR3 protein has one entry. The sample gives roughly 280,000 distinct CDR3 sequences, approximately 15% of which show up once; approximately 60% is in the top ten. Patients with ophthalmopathy all had a Clinical Activity Score of at least 3, a NOSPECS grade of at least 4 and duration under 3 months. This record comes from a study of T cells in Graves' hyperthyroidism and ophthalmopathy.

Source material: blood. This receptor was identified in a woman aged 60-75 years with Graves' ophthalmopathy. The chain has TRBV20-1 and TRBJ2-5; D is ambiguous. Here the CDR3 reads CSAGTEPPHF. CDR3 nucleotide sequence: TGCAGTGCTGGAACAGAGCCTCCACACTTC.